This T cell receptor beta chain was sequenced for a study of CD8 T cells in ankylosing spondylitis. Study results and limitations: Disease-linked clones were found to be CD8+ and relatively rare in peripheral blood. About 8 highly homologous variants made up a TCR beta motif, and this motif appeared characteristic of ankylosing spondylitis blood.

TCRdb reprocessed the 5' RACE reads with MiXCR, giving one entry per CDR3 protein. The sample consists of roughly 300,000 distinct CDR3 sequences, approximately 8.2% of them appearing once. In regard to this clonotype: What it recognizes is unknown.

Germline trimming cut 3 bases from V and 5 bases from J; bases unmatched to any gene: 8. Germline V CDR1 and CDR2: SNHLY, FYNNEI. This CDR3 comprises 15 residues. The chain couples TRBV2 to TRBJ2-5, with 8 positions matching TRBD2. The sequenced sample consisted of blood, either unsorted or a sorted T cell fraction (not recorded which). This TCR was recovered from a male donor with ankylosing spondylitis. In nucleotides, the CDR3 is TGTGCCAGCAGTGACCTCGGGAGGGCCGGGGAGACCCAGTACTTC. This gives the protein CASSDLGRAGETQYF. The entire variable domain, with the rest obtained from reference TRBV2 and TRBJ2-5, is as follows: EPEVTQTPSHQVTQMGQEVILRCVPISNHLYFYWYRQILGQKVEFLVSFYNNEISEKSEIFDDQFSVERPDGSNFTLKIRSTKLEDSAMYFCASSDLGRAGETQYFGPGTRLLVL.